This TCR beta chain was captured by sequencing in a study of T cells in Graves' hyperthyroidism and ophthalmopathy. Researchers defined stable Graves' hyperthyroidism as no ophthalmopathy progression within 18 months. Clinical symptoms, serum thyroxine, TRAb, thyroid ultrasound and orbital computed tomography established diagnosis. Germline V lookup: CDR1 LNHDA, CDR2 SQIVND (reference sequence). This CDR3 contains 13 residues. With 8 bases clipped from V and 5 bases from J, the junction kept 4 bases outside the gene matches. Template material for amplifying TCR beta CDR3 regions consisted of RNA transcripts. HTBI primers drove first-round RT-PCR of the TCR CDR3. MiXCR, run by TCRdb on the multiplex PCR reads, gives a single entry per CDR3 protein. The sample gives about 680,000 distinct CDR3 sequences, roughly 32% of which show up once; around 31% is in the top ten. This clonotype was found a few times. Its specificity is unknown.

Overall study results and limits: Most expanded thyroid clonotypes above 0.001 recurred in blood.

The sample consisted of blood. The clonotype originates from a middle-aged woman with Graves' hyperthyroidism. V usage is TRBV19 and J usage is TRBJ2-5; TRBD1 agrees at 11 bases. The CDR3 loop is CASGDRGMETQYF. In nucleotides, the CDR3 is TGTGCCAGTGGGGACAGGGGGATGGAGACCCAGTACTTC.